This T cell receptor beta chain was sequenced during a study of blood T cell repertoires in COVID-19. Study information: The cDNA or gDNA used as material had been derived from T cells, B-cell-depleted T cells, or PBMCs.

The authors' processing: Amplification from reference gene primers served as the basis for estimated nucleated cell counts. Profiling relied on immunoSEQ multiplex PCR, and the TCRdb table lists in-frame clones only, not all of them. V, J and clone size are those of that table, while D and trimming were read from the DNA. The profile shows approximately 120,000 clones, roughly nine tenths of them singletons. The CDR3 loop spans 15 amino acids. The V gene's germline CDR1 is SGHRS and CDR2 YFSETQ. With 6 bases clipped from V and 6 bases from J, the junction kept 5 bases outside the gene matches. This clone has only one observation. Followed over time, Seattle patients had been enrolled while infection was active.

Source material: peripheral blood. The source of this sequence is a man aged 45-60 years with COVID-19, enrolled during active disease. The chain couples TRBV5-1 to TRBJ2-1; 14 bases are shared with TRBD2. The CDR3 DNA follows: TGCGCCAGCAAGTCGGGACTAGCGGGAGCCAATGAGCAGTTCTTC. It specifies CASKSGLAGANEQFF.